This TCR beta chain was sequenced during a study of PD-1 and CTLA-4 blockade in melanoma. Here immunoSEQ multiplex PCR was the method, and the copy in TCRdb shows in-frame clones only, minus some. The repertoire holds about 31,000 clones, with more than 85% as singletons. With 2 bases removed from V and 11 bases from J, the gap between germline ends came to 7 bases. There are 11 residues in the CDR3. Germline V lookup: CDR1 MNHNY, CDR2 SVGAGI (reference sequence). The clonotype originates from a human donor with melanoma. The chain joins TRBV6-6 to TRBJ1-5; D call uncertain. Specimen: CD8+ T cells from peripheral blood, collected from a patient given anti-PD-1 treatment. The CDR3 DNA follows: TGTGCCAGCAGTTACAGCGGGACCCAGCATTTT. Translated: CASSYSGTQHF.